These 20 T cell receptor beta chains were all obtained from the same sample, sequenced in a study of blood T cell repertoires in COVID-19. TCRdb keeps only in-frame clones here, not all; method: immunoSEQ multiplex PCR. The data show tens of thousands of clones, 60% to 80% seen once. Sequenced material: peripheral blood. These receptors originate from a man in his 70s with COVID-19, enrolled during active disease.

This clone has a single count. The chain has TRBV15 and TRBJ2-1, with 8 bases fitting TRBD2. The length of the CDR3 is 15 residues. Per germline, CDR1 LNHNV and CDR2 YYDKDF (reference sequence). With V trimmed by 10 bases and J by 0 bases, 8 bases remained unmatched. DNA of the CDR3: TGTGCCAGTACTAGCGGACCAACCTCCTACAATGAGCAGTTCTTC. Amino acid sequence: CASTSGPTSYNEQFF.

The chain has TRBV12-3 or TRBV12-4 and TRBJ1-1; 8 bases agree with TRBD1. The J segment lost 8 bases and the V segment lost 2 bases, leaving 4 bases of the junction unmatched. This CDR3 has 13 amino acids. The CDR3 spells CASSLFSGGEAFF. CDR3 sequence (DNA): TGTGCCAGCAGTTTATTTTCAGGGGGCGAAGCTTTCTTT.

The J gene is TRBJ1-4, the V gene TRBV5-1; D might be TRBD1 (6 bases). Germline V gives CDR1 SGHRS, CDR2 YFSETQ. V dropped 2 bases and J dropped 1 base, with 12 bases sitting between them. CDR3 length: 16 amino acids. The CDR3 DNA reads as TGCGCCAGCAGCTTCAACAGGGTGGGAACTAATGAAAAACTGTTTTTT. Translation: CASSFNRVGTNEKLFF.

The gene calls are TRBV24-1 and TRBJ1-3; D possibly corresponds to TRBD1 (6 bases). The CDR3 totals 13 residues. CDR1 is KGHDR, CDR2 SFDVKD, per germline. Trimming left V 10 bases short and J 2 bases short, with 11 bases between. DNA for the CDR3: TGTGCCACACAGCAGGGGACTGGAAACACCATATATTTT. This codes for CATQQGTGNTIYF.

There are a few counts of this clone. V usage is TRBV11-2 and J usage is TRBJ2-2; D is undetermined. V was shortened by 3 bases and J by 4 bases, with 6 bases between the two germline ends. The CDR3 is 13 residues long. Germline V gene sequence: CDR1 SGHAT, CDR2 FQNNGV. The CDR3 spells CASSFGSTGELFF. The CDR3 DNA sequence: TGTGCCAGCAGCTTTGGCAGCACCGGGGAGCTGTTTTTT.

In this sample, this clone turned up once. The chain combines TRBV7-6 with TRBJ2-1, with TRBD2 matching 14 bases. The CDR3 runs to 19 residues. V dropped 0 bases and J dropped 4; count of bases not matched to a gene: 8. Germline CDR1 is SGHVS and CDR2 is FNYEAQ. CDR3 sequence: CASSLAPGTSGSSYNEQFF. CDR3 coding DNA: TGTGCCAGCAGCTTAGCGCCGGGGACTAGCGGGAGTTCGTACAATGAGCAGTTCTTC.

This clone was counted a few times. The CDR3 nucleotides read TGTGCCAGCAGCCAAGATATAACAGGGCTTTGCAATGAGCAGTTCTTC. Amino acids: CASSQDITGLCNEQFF. The chain has TRBV3-1 (or the pseudogene TRBV3-2) and TRBJ2-1; D may be TRBD1 (6 bases). CDR1 is LGHDT, CDR2 YNNKEL, per germline (reference sequence). Trimming left V 0 bases short and J 6 bases short, with 15 bases between. This CDR3 is 16 amino acids long.

The V and J genes are TRBV4-2 and TRBJ2-1; 7 bases are shared with TRBD2. Germline loops: CDR1 LGHNA, CDR2 YNFKEQ. The CDR3 runs 15 residues. The J segment lost 9 bases and the V segment lost 0 bases, leaving 8 bases of the junction unmatched. CDR3 DNA: TGTGCCAGCAGCCAAGAAGGACTAGAAAGGGGTGAGCAGTTCTTC. It codes for CASSQEGLERGEQFF.

This chain joins TRBV29-1 and TRBJ1-1, with D possibly being TRBD1 (5 bases). V dropped 5 bases and J dropped 2 bases, with 15 bases sitting between them. CDR1 is SQVTM and CDR2 is ANQGSEA in the germline V gene. The CDR3 totals 14 residues. Here the CDR3 reads CSVSLLGVNTEAFF. The CDR3 bases are TGCAGCGTTTCCCTCTTAGGGGTCAACACTGAAGCTTTCTTT.

The CDR3 nucleotides are TGTGCCAGCAGCACAGGGACAGGCGCTAGCTATGGCTACACCTTC. It translates to CASSTGTGASYGYTF. This sequence joins TRBV7-3 and TRBJ1-2; 8 bases fit TRBD1. The CDR3 sequence is 15 residues long. Germline CDR1 and CDR2: SGHTA and FQGTGA. V lost 5 bases, J lost 4 bases, and 9 bases stayed unmatched.

The rearrangement uses TRBV7-3 and TRBJ2-1, with 7 bases fitting TRBD1. J lost 0 bases, V lost 8 bases, and 1 base had no gene match. Per the germline V gene, CDR1 is SGHTA and CDR2 is FQGTGA. The CDR3 length is 13 residues. The CDR3: CASGQDSYNEQFF. The CDR3 bases are TGTGCCAGCGGACAGGACTCCTACAATGAGCAGTTCTTC.

The genes are TRBV5-1 and TRBJ2-3; D gene ambiguous. Germline loops: CDR1 SGHRS, CDR2 YFSETQ. Trimming shortened V by 2 bases and J by 11 bases, and 15 bases separated the two germline ends. The CDR3 spans 13 residues. Here the CDR3 reads CASSFFGPAEQYF. CDR3 sequence (DNA): TGCGCCAGCAGCTTTTTTGGGCCCGCCGAGCAGTATTTT.

The chain uses TRBV7-9 and TRBJ2-3; 13 bases align to TRBD2. This CDR3 contains 16 residues. Trimming cost V 5 bases and J 4 bases; bases outside gene matches: 6. The germline V gene has CDR1 SEHNR and CDR2 FQNEAQ (reference sequence). CDR3 sequence reads: CASSRTSGSLPDTQYF. DNA for the CDR3: TGTGCCAGCAGCAGGACTAGCGGGAGCCTCCCAGATACGCAGTATTTT.

The V and J genes are TRBV28 and TRBJ1-5; D perhaps matches TRBD1 (6 bases). Per germline, CDR1 MDHEN and CDR2 SYDVKM. V lost 11 bases to trimming and J lost 1 base, with 15 bases between them. The CDR3 loop spans 14 amino acids. The CDR3 bases are TGTGCCTCAACGAGGGGGTCAAGCAATCAGCCCCAGCATTTT. Its protein product is CASTRGSSNQPQHF.

The chain couples TRBV29-1 to TRBJ1-2; 8 bases match TRBD1. Germline CDR1 SQVTM, CDR2 ANQGSEA. The CDR3 is made up of 11 amino acids. The CDR3 protein is CSGQGDYGYTF. In nucleotides, the CDR3 is TGCAGTGGACAGGGTGACTATGGCTACACCTTC.

This chain links TRBV7-2 with TRBJ2-1, with 9 bases lining up with TRBD2. Trimming at V came to 2 bases and at J to 6 bases, leaving 5 bases not matched to a gene. The CDR3 is made up of 15 amino acids. The germline V gene has CDR1 SGHTA and CDR2 FQGNSA. The DNA for the CDR3 is TGTGCCAGCAGCTTACGCGGGGGGGGTGGCAATGAGCAGTTCTTC. Amino acids: CASSLRGGGGNEQFF.

The J gene is TRBJ1-4, the V gene TRBV20-1; 8 nucleotides agree with TRBD1. CDR1 DFQATT and CDR2 SNEGSKA come from the germline V gene (reference sequence). This CDR3 is built from 14 residues. V shed 3 bases and J 4 bases; nucleotides not matched to a gene: 4. The CDR3 region has the DNA TGCAGTGCTAGTCGGGACAGGAATAATGAAAAACTGTTTTTT. Its translation is CSASRDRNNEKLFF.

The rearrangement joins TRBV10-3 to TRBJ2-2, with D unresolved. Trimming stripped 7 bases from V and 4 bases from J, with 13 bases between. CDR1 is ENHRY, CDR2 SYGVKD, per germline. This CDR3 contains 14 residues. The CDR3, as DNA: TGTGCCATCAAGGCGGATTTCGGCACCGGGGAGCTGTTTTTT. It encodes CAIKADFGTGELFF.

This chain connects TRBV4-3 to TRBJ1-1; D might be TRBD1 (5 bases). The V gene's germline CDR1 is LGHNA and CDR2 YSLEER. Trimming pared 4 bases from V and 6 bases from J, leaving 18 bases between. This CDR3 contains 15 residues. CDR3 sequence reads: CASSLSRQGSAEAFF. CDR3 DNA sequence: TGCGCCAGCAGCCTTTCAAGGCAGGGATCCGCTGAAGCTTTCTTT.

This clone was counted a few times. J is TRBJ1-1 and V is TRBV3-1 (or the pseudogene TRBV3-2); D remains ambiguous. Germline values: CDR1 LGHDT, CDR2 YNNKEL (reference sequence). Trimming pared 1 base from V and 7 bases from J, leaving 10 bases between. This CDR3 spans 13 amino acids. The CDR3 reads CASSQVQGGEAFF. CDR3 nucleotides: TGTGCCAGCAGCCAAGTTCAAGGAGGTGAAGCTTTCTTT.